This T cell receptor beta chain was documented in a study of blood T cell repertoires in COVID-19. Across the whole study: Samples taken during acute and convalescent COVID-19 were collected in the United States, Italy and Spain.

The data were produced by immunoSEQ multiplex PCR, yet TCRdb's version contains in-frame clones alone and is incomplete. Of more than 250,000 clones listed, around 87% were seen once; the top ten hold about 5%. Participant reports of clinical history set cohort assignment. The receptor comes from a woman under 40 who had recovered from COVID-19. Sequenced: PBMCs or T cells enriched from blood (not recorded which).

The CDR3 DNA reads TGTGCCAGCAGCCCCACTCGATCAGGGGGAGAGACCCAGTACTTC. It specifies CASSPTRSGGETQYF. The V and J genes are TRBV2 and TRBJ2-5; TRBD1 matches 7 bases. This CDR3 has 15 amino acids. V trimming: 6 bases; J trimming: 4 bases; junction bases outside the gene matches: 11. Per the germline V gene, CDR1 is SNHLY and CDR2 is FYNNEI.